The rows below give T cell receptor beta chains drawn from one sample of a study of blood T cell repertoires in COVID-19. TCRdb's copy holds only in-frame clones and misses some; the assay was immunoSEQ multiplex PCR. The sample shows more than 200,000 clones, around 82% of them seen only once. Sample: PBMCs or T cells enriched from blood (not recorded which). The receptors come from a man aged 25 to 40 with acute COVID-19. CDR3s include the opening cysteine and the closing phenylalanine or tryptophan. The D gene is left open where the match is weak. The listing skips clone size in some rows; elsewhere it reads once, few, many or a size class.

D gene,clone size,J gene,V gene,CDR3 DNA,CDR3 protein
TRBD1,once,TRBJ1-6,TRBV30,TGTGCCTGGAGTGTACCGGGACAGGGGGCCCAGGGGTCACCCCTCCACTTT,CAWSVPGQGAQGSPLHF
.,.,TRBJ2-5,TRBV7-9,TGTGCCAGCAGCACCCAGGGCCCGCAAGAGACCCAGTACTTC,CASSTQGPQETQYF
.,.,TRBJ1-4,TRBV2,TGTGCCAGCAGAATGGACAGCCCAACTAATGAAAAACTGTTTTTT,CASRMDSPTNEKLFF
.,.,TRBJ2-2,TRBV28,TGTGCCAGCAGTTTACTCGGGGGAAGAGGGGAGCTGTTTTTT,CASSLLGGRGELFF
.,.,TRBJ1-6,TRBV11-2,TGTGCCAGCAGCTTAGATCCGATGGGGCTCTCCTATAATTCACCCCTCCACTTT,CASSLDPMGLSYNSPLHF
TRBD1,.,TRBJ1-3,TRBV10-1,TGCGCCAGCAGTGATGCCCGGGACAGAAAAAACACCATATATTTT,CASSDARDRKNTIYF
.,.,TRBJ1-5,TRBV5-5,TGTGCCAGCAGCCCCCGAAGCCTCAATAGCAATCAGCCCCAGCATTTT,CASSPRSLNSNQPQHF
.,few,TRBJ1-4,TRBV30,TGTGCCTGGAGTCTCTCGAGCGGAGAAAAACTGTTTTTT,CAWSLSSGEKLFF
TRBD2,.,TRBJ2-3,TRBV5-1,TGCGCCAGCAGCTTAGGAATAGCGGGGGCATTGTTGGCAGATACGCAGTATTTT,CASSLGIAGALLADTQYF
.,.,TRBJ2-7,TRBV19,TGTGCCAGTAGTATATCAATTTCGAGTGAGCAGTACTTC,CASSISISSEQYF
.,.,TRBJ1-1,TRBV5-1,TGCGCCAGCAGCGCACCGGGGTCCACTGAAGCTTTCTTT,CASSAPGSTEAFF
TRBD1,.,TRBJ2-7,TRBV9,TGTGCCAGCAGCGTTGATGGGACAGACTCCTACGAGCAGTACTTC,CASSVDGTDSYEQYF
.,few,TRBJ1-5,TRBV19,TGTGCCAGTAGTACCGCGGGAGGTCAGCCCCAGCATTTT,CASSTAGGQPQHF
TRBD1,.,TRBJ1-3,TRBV27,TGTGCCAGCAGTTTAACAGGGGTCGGAAACACCATATATTTT,CASSLTGVGNTIYF
.,few,TRBJ1-1,TRBV25-1,TGTGCCAGTCGGCGGATGAACACTGAAGCTTTCTTT,CASRRMNTEAFF
TRBD1,many,TRBJ1-1,TRBV11-2,TGTGCCAGCAGCTTAGATAGGCCGACAGGGCCGGTGAACACTGAAGCTTTCTTT,CASSLDRPTGPVNTEAFF
TRBD2,.,TRBJ2-1,TRBV6-5,TGTGCCAGCAGTCAGGTAGCGGGGGGGGTTGAGCAGTTCTTC,CASSQVAGGVEQFF